A selection of T cell receptor beta chains follows, all from one sample in a study of T cells in Graves' hyperthyroidism and ophthalmopathy. TCRdb re-derived calls from the multiplex PCR reads in MiXCR, one entry per CDR3 protein. The data contain hundreds of thousands of distinct CDR3 sequences, 15% to 20% of them singletons. Sequencing was performed on blood. The receptors come from a woman aged 45-65 years with Graves' hyperthyroidism that later progressed to Graves' ophthalmopathy. Each CDR3 is given with its conserved first and last residue. The order of the fields is CDR3 DNA, CDR3 protein, clone size, J gene, V gene, D gene. D genes are given only for firm matches. For some rows the clone size is stated as once, few or many, or as a class when expanded; others skip it.

TGTGCCAGCACCACGACAGTCGGCTCCTACGAGCAGTACTTC CASTTTVGSYEQYF NA TRBJ2-7 TRBV27 NA
TGTGCTAGTGGTTTTTTGCGGGGGGGCTCTGGGGCCAACGTCCTGACTTTC CASGFLRGGSGANVLTF few TRBJ2-6 TRBV12-5 TRBD2
TGTGCCAGCAGGCAGACAGGGTTGAACGCTGAAGCTTTCTTT CASRQTGLNAEAFF NA TRBJ1-1 TRBV5-8 TRBD1
TGTGCCAGCAGCCAAGGCCGGTCCACAGATACGCAGTATTTT CASSQGRSTDTQYF many TRBJ2-3 TRBV3-1 NA
TGCAGCGTTGAAGTGGCAGCGGGGGGCTCCTACGAGCAGTACTTC CSVEVAAGGSYEQYF NA TRBJ2-7 TRBV29-1 TRBD2
TGTGCCAGCAGCACTGGAGCGGGGCCGTCCTACGAGCAGTACTTC CASSTGAGPSYEQYF few TRBJ2-7 TRBV9 TRBD2
TGTGCCAGCAGGGCTGATGGCGGGGCAGGTAACAATGAGCAGTTCTTC CASRADGGAGNNEQFF few TRBJ2-1 TRBV2 NA
TGTGCCAGCAGTTCTGCTAGGACCTACAATGAGCAGTTCTTC CASSSARTYNEQFF NA TRBJ2-1 TRBV7-8 NA
TGTGCCAGCTCACCAGAGGGTTACAACACTGAAGCTTTCTTT CASSPEGYNTEAFF many TRBJ1-1 TRBV18 NA
TGTGCCAGCAGCTTAACGCCCGGAATCTATAATTCACCCCTCCACTTT CASSLTPGIYNSPLHF NA TRBJ1-6 TRBV11-2 NA
TGTGCCAGCAGCCAAGTTTCAACGAACACTGAAGCTTTCTTT CASSQVSTNTEAFF many TRBJ1-1 TRBV3-1 NA
TGTGCCAGCAGCTCAGGGCGGGATAGCTCCTACAATGAGCAGTTCTTC CASSSGRDSSYNEQFF few TRBJ2-1 TRBV7-9 NA
TGCAGTGCGGGGGGGGGGGACTATGGCTACACCTTC CSAGGGDYGYTF NA TRBJ1-2 TRBV20-1 NA
TGTGCCAGCAGTACCGGGACAGCTGAGCAGTTCTTC CASSTGTAEQFF NA TRBJ2-1 TRBV6-1 TRBD1
TGTGCCAGTAGTATAGATGTCAGCCACATGAACACTGAAGCTTTCTTT CASSIDVSHMNTEAFF NA TRBJ1-1 TRBV19 NA
TGCGCCAGCAGCCCGTTTTTGAACACTGAAGCTTTCTTT CASSPFLNTEAFF many TRBJ1-1 TRBV10-1 NA
TGTGCCAGCAGCTTGGACCGACAAGGAAGAATGTACACCTTC CASSLDRQGRMYTF NA TRBJ1-2 TRBV5-5 NA
TGCGCCAGCAAACGACAAGTGACGAACACTGAAGCTTTCTTT CASKRQVTNTEAFF many TRBJ1-1 TRBV5-1 NA
TGTGCCAGCAGTCGGGTCCCTAATTCACCCCTCCACTTT CASSRVPNSPLHF NA TRBJ1-6 TRBV27 NA
TGTGCCAGCAGCTTAGAAGGCCGGGAGAACACCGGGGAGCTGTTTTTT CASSLEGRENTGELFF NA TRBJ2-2 TRBV7-2 NA
TGTGCCAGCACCAGACAGGGTGCGAACACTGAAGCTTTCTTT CASTRQGANTEAFF many TRBJ1-1 TRBV6-2/TRBV6-3 TRBD1
TGTGCCATCAGTGATGCGGGAACCACTAATGAAAAACTGTTTTTT CAISDAGTTNEKLFF NA TRBJ1-4 TRBV10-3 NA
TGCAGCGTTGGGGACAGGGGGCCTTTTAATGAAAAACTGTTTTTT CSVGDRGPFNEKLFF NA TRBJ1-4 TRBV29-1 TRBD1
TGCGCCAGCAGCTTTGGAGTCAATGAGCAGTTCTTC CASSFGVNEQFF NA TRBJ2-1 TRBV5-1 NA
TGTGCCACGGGGACCCCCGTAGGTGAGCAGTTCTTC CATGTPVGEQFF few TRBJ2-1 TRBV12-3/TRBV12-4 NA
TGCAGTGCTTTGGGACTAGCGGGGGGAATGCCAAACACCGGGGAGCTGTTTTTT CSALGLAGGMPNTGELFF NA TRBJ2-2 TRBV20-1 TRBD2
TGTGCCAGCAGCTTAAACCAGCCCAATAATTCACCCCTCCACTTT CASSLNQPNNSPLHF NA TRBJ1-6 TRBV7-6 NA
TGTGCCAGCAGCCCACGGACAGGGAGGAACACTGAAGCTTTCTTT CASSPRTGRNTEAFF many TRBJ1-1 TRBV11-1 TRBD1
TGCAGTGCCAAAGCGTCCACCTACACTGAAGCTTTCTTT CSAKASTYTEAFF many TRBJ1-1 TRBV20-1 NA
TGTGCCTGGAGTTCACCGGGACAGGTCTATGGCTACACCTTC CAWSSPGQVYGYTF many TRBJ1-2 TRBV30 TRBD1
TGCGCCAGCAGCAAGATCGGGGGGGCGTACCAAGAGACCCAGTACTTC CASSKIGGAYQETQYF NA TRBJ2-5 TRBV5-1 TRBD2
TGTGCCAGCAGCCTCTGGATAGGGAGCCTTCTCTACGAGCAGTACTTC CASSLWIGSLLYEQYF NA TRBJ2-7 TRBV7-9 NA
TGTGCCAGCAGTGAACCGGGACCCTTTAACTACAATGAGCAGTTCTTC CASSEPGPFNYNEQFF NA TRBJ2-1 TRBV25-1 NA
TGTGCCGGCAGCTTAAGACTAGCCGGTGCAGATACGCAGTATTTT CAGSLRLAGADTQYF few TRBJ2-3 TRBV7-3 TRBD2
TGTGCCAGCAGCCAACTACAGAGAACGGGACGGAACTACGAGCAGTACTTC CASSQLQRTGRNYEQYF NA TRBJ2-7 TRBV6-1 NA
TGCAGTGCTAGAGATGTGAACACTGAAGCTTTCTTT CSARDVNTEAFF many TRBJ1-1 TRBV20-1 NA
TGCGCCAGCAGCTTGGCCCTGCGCTACTCCCAGCCCTCCTACACCTTC CASSLALRYSQPSYTF few TRBJ1-2 TRBV5-1 NA
TGTGCCAGCAGCGTGACTAGCGGGGGGGCGGTATACGAGCAGTACTTC CASSVTSGGAVYEQYF few TRBJ2-7 TRBV9 TRBD2
TGTGCCAGCCTAACTGATCGGGAGAGGGAGACCCAGTACTTC CASLTDRERETQYF few TRBJ2-5 TRBV7-8 NA
TGTGCCAGCAGCTTCAACAGGGGTTACGAGCAGTACTTC CASSFNRGYEQYF NA TRBJ2-7 TRBV7-3 TRBD1
TGTGCCAGCACCCAGGGGGGCTCTGGAAACACCATATATTTT CASTQGGSGNTIYF many TRBJ1-3 TRBV12-3/TRBV12-4 TRBD1
TGTGCCAGCAGTCCAAACAGGGGGCAGAACTATGGCTACACCTTC CASSPNRGQNYGYTF NA TRBJ1-2 TRBV27 TRBD1
TGCGCCAGCAGCCAAATAGCGGGGGCTTACAATGAGCAGTTCTTC CASSQIAGAYNEQFF many TRBJ2-1 TRBV5-1 TRBD2
TGTGCCAGTAGTATAGATCGCGGACCCCCGGTAAATCAGCCCCAGCATTTT CASSIDRGPPVNQPQHF NA TRBJ1-5 TRBV19 NA
TGTGCCAGCACCCCGGACAGCATGAACACTGAAGCTTTCTTT CASTPDSMNTEAFF NA TRBJ1-1 TRBV6-1 NA
TGTGCCAGCAGCCACAGGGGCGTAACCGGGGAGCTGTTTTTT CASSHRGVTGELFF few TRBJ2-2 TRBV3-1 NA
TGTGCCAGCAGCCCGCGGGATCGCCTCGGGGAGCAGTTCTTC CASSPRDRLGEQFF many TRBJ2-1 TRBV3-1 NA
TGTGCCAGCACCCGAGGGGCGGAGGGGGATACGCAGTATTTT CASTRGAEGDTQYF many TRBJ2-3 TRBV7-2 NA
TGTGCCAGCAGCTCCCGGGACACTAACACCGGGGAGCTGTTTTTT CASSSRDTNTGELFF few TRBJ2-2 TRBV9 NA
TGTGCTAGTGGTTCGACGGGACAGCAGAACACTGAAGCTTTCTTT CASGSTGQQNTEAFF many TRBJ1-1 TRBV12-5 TRBD1
TGTGCCAGCAGTTTCTCGCGGGACAGCTCCTACGAGCAGTACTTC CASSFSRDSSYEQYF many TRBJ2-7 TRBV28 NA
TGTGCCAGCAGTTTCTCCGCGAACTATGGCTACACCTTC CASSFSANYGYTF NA TRBJ1-2 TRBV27 NA
TGTGCCAGCAGTTACACCAGGACAGGGTTCTATGGCTACACCTTC CASSYTRTGFYGYTF NA TRBJ1-2 TRBV6-5 TRBD1
TGTGCCAGCAGTGCCACAGGGTTCGGCTACACCTTC CASSATGFGYTF few TRBJ1-2 TRBV6-1 NA
TGTGCCAGCAGCTTACAGGCGGGGGGGCCGGATTATACGCAGTATTTT CASSLQAGGPDYTQYF NA TRBJ2-3 TRBV7-8 TRBD2
TGTGCCACCAGCAGTGCGTCAGGGGGCCTCTCAGATGACGAGCAGTACTTC CATSSASGGLSDDEQYF many TRBJ2-7 TRBV15 TRBD1